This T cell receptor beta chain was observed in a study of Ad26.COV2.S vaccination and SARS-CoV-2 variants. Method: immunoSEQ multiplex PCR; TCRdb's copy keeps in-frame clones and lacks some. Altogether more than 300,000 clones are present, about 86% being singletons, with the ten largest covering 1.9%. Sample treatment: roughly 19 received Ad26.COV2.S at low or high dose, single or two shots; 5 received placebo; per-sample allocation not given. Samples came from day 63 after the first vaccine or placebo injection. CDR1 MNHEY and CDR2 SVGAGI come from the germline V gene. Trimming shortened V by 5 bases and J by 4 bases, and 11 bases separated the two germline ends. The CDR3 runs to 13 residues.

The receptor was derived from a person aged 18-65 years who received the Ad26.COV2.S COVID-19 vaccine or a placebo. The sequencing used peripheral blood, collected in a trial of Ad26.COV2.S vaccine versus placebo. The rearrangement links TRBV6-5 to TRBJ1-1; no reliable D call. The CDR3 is CASSNWVATEAFF. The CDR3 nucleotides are TGTGCCAGCAGTAACTGGGTCGCCACTGAAGCTTTCTTT.